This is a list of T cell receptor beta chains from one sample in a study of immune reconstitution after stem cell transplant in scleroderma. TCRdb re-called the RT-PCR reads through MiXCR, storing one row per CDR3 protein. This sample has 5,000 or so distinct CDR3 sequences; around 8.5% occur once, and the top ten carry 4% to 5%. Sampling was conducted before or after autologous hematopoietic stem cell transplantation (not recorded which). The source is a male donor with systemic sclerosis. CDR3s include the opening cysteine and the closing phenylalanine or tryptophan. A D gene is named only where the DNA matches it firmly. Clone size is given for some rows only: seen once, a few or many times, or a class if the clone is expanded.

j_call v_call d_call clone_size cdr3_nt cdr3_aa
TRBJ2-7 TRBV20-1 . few TGCAGTGCAGCCACGGAGAGCTCCTACGAGCAGTACTTC CSAATESSYEQYF
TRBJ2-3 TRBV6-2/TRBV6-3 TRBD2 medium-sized TGTGCCAGCAGTTACTATCTAGGCGGGGGTGGAGATACGCAGTATTTT CASSYYLGGGGDTQYF
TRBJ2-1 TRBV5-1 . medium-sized TGCGCCAGCAGCGCCCAGGGGCTTGAGCAGTTCTTC CASSAQGLEQFF
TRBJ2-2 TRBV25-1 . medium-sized TGTGCCAGCAGTGAGGGTGCCGGGGAGCTGTTTTTT CASSEGAGELFF
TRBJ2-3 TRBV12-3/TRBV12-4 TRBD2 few TGTGCCAGCAGAGCAGGGGCGGGGGGCCTCCCAGATACGCAGTATTTT CASRAGAGGLPDTQYF
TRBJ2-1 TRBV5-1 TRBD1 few TGCGCCAGCAGCTTGGACAGGGGCCATGAGCAGTTCTTC CASSLDRGHEQFF
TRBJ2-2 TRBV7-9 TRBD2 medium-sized TGTGCCAGCAGGCCGCGGGAGCCCACCTTCACCGGGGAGCTGTTTTTT CASRPREPTFTGELFF
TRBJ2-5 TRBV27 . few TGTGCCAGCAGCGTGCCGGGCCAAGAGACCCAGTACTTC CASSVPGQETQYF
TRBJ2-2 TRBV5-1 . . TGCACCAGCAGTCGGACAGATTACACCGGGGAGCTGTTTTTT CTSSRTDYTGELFF
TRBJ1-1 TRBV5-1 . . TGCGCCAGCAGCAGAGAAGGGGGGGCCGGCGGGACTGAAGCTTTCTTT CASSREGGAGGTEAFF
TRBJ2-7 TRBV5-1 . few TGCGCCAGCAGCTTGGACCGGGTCCGCGCCGAGCAGTACTTC CASSLDRVRAEQYF
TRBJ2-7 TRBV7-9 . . TGTGCCAGCAGCTTAGGGACAGAGAAGTTTCAGTACTTC CASSLGTEKFQYF
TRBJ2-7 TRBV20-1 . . TGCAGTGCTAGGGACAGAATATACGAGCAGTACTTC CSARDRIYEQYF
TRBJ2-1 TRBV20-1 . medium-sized TGCAGTGCTAACAGGTTTCTCGGTATGAATGAGCAGTTCTTC CSANRFLGMNEQFF
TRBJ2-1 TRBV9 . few TGTGCCAGCAGCGCGGGACCAGAGCAGTTCTTC CASSAGPEQFF
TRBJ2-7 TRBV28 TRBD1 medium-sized TGTGCCAGCGGGGACAGGATCTACGAGCAGTACTTC CASGDRIYEQYF
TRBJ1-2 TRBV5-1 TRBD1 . TGCGCCAGCAGATGGGACAGGGGTGATGGCTACACCTTC CASRWDRGDGYTF
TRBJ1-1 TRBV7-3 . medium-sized TGTGCCAGCAGCTTAACATACGGAACTGAAGCTTTCTTT CASSLTYGTEAFF
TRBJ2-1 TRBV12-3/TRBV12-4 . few TGTGCCAGCAGTTTATCCGGGAGCTCCTACAATGAGCAGTTCTTC CASSLSGSSYNEQFF
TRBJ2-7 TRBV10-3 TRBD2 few TGTGCCATCAGGGGACTAGCGGGAGCGGGCGAGCAGTACTTC CAIRGLAGAGEQYF
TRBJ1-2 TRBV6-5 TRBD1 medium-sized TGTGCCAGCAGTTACTCTCGGACAGGGAGTAATGGCTACACCTTC CASSYSRTGSNGYTF
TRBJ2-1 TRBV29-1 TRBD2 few TGCAGCGCGCGGGAGAATGAGCAGTTCTTC CSARENEQFF
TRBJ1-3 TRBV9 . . TGTGCCAGCAGGAGGGGGGCACAGTCCTCTGGAAACACCATATATTTT CASRRGAQSSGNTIYF
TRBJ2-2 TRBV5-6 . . TGTGCCAGCAGCTCGGACGGGCACACCGGGGAGCTGTTTTTT CASSSDGHTGELFF
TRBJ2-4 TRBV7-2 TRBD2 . TGTGCCAGCAGCTTAGTTCTAGCGGGGGGGCCGACCAAAAACATTCAGTACTTC CASSLVLAGGPTKNIQYF
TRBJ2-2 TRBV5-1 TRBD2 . TGCGCCAGCAGCCCGGGGGGGGGCACAGGAAGGACCGGGGAGCTGTTTTTT CASSPGGGTGRTGELFF
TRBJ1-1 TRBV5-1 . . TGCGCCAGCAGTCGGGGGAACACTGAAGCTTTCTTT CASSRGNTEAFF
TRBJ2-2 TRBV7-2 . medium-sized TGTGCCAGCAGCCCAGAACCCAGCACCGGGGAGCTGTTTTTT CASSPEPSTGELFF
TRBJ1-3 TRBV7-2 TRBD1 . TGTGCCAGCAGCCCCTTCGGTCCTTTACAGGGGTCAGGAAACACCATATATTTT CASSPFGPLQGSGNTIYF
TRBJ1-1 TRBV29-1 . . TGCAGCGTTGAGGGGGTTGAAGCTTTCTTT CSVEGVEAFF
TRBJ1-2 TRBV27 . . TGTGCCAGCAGTTTATCCGGGAGGGCTGGCTACACCTTC CASSLSGRAGYTF
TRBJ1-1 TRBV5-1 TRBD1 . TGCGCCAGCAGCACGGGACAGGGGGCCACTGAAGCTTTCTTT CASSTGQGATEAFF
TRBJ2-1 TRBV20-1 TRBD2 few TGCAGTGCTAGAGATCTGGGGACTAGCGCCGGGGGTGAGCAGTTCTTC CSARDLGTSAGGEQFF
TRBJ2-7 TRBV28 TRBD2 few TGTGCCAGCACCACCAGGGGCGCAGCGGGAGCCTCCGAGCAGTACTTC CASTTRGAAGASEQYF
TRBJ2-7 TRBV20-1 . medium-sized TGCAGTGCCTCACCGCCCATAACGTACGAGCAGTACTTC CSASPPITYEQYF
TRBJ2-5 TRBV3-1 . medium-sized TGTGCCAGCAGCCAACCTCCCTCCGACTGGAAGACCCAGTACTTC CASSQPPSDWKTQYF
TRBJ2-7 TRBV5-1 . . TGCGCCAGCAGCTTGGAAGGGTACTCCTACGAGCAGTACTTC CASSLEGYSYEQYF
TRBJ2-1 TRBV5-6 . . TGTGCCAGCAGCTTTCAATCTGAAGTCAGCTCCTACAATGAGCAGTTCTTC CASSFQSEVSSYNEQFF
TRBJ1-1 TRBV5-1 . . TGCGCCAGCAGTTCAAGACAGTCGAACACTGAAGCTTTCTTT CASSSRQSNTEAFF
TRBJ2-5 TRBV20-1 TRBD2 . TGCAGTGCTCCGAGGGAGGGAATCCAAGAGACCCAGTACTTC CSAPREGIQETQYF
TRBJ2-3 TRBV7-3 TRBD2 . TGTGCCAGCAGCTCGACTAGCGGGGGTTTCACAGATACGCAGTATTTT CASSSTSGGFTDTQYF
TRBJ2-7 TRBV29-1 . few TGCAGCGTTGCCGGGGCCCCTGGTGGCTCCTACGAGCAGTACTTC CSVAGAPGGSYEQYF
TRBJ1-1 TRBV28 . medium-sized TGTGCCAGCAAAATACAGGGGAACACTGAAGCTTTCTTT CASKIQGNTEAFF
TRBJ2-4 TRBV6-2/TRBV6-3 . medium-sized TGTGCCAGCGGGATCCCGCTGGGGGGGGCCGACAAAAACATTCAGTACTTC CASGIPLGGADKNIQYF
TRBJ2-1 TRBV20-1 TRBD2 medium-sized TGCAGTGCCCAGGGACTAGCGGACGAGCAGTTCTTC CSAQGLADEQFF
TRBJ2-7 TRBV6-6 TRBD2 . TGTGCCAGCAGTTACCAGCGGGGCACGAACGAGCAGTACTTC CASSYQRGTNEQYF
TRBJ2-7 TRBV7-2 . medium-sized TGTGCCAGCAGCTTAGACCCAGGTAGCTCCTACGAGCAGTACTTC CASSLDPGSSYEQYF
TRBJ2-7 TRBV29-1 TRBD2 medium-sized TGCAGCGTTGTCGGCGGACTAGTCGATGAGCAGTACTTC CSVVGGLVDEQYF
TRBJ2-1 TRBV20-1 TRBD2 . TGCAGTGCACCGGGACTAGCGGGAGGGAACAATGAGCAGTTCTTC CSAPGLAGGNNEQFF
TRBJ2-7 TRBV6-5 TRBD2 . TGTGCCACCAGAGCGGGGAGCTCCTACGAGCAGTACTTC CATRAGSSYEQYF
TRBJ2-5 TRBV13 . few TGTGCCAGCAGCTCCTGGGCGGCGCTACAAGAGACCCAGTACTTC CASSSWAALQETQYF
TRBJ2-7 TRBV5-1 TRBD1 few TGCGCCAGCAGCTATGGCGGGACAGGGGTCTACGAGCAGTACTTC CASSYGGTGVYEQYF
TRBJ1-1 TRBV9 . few TGTGCCAGCAGCGTAGGTGGGCAGGGAGGTGCTTTCTTT CASSVGGQGGAFF
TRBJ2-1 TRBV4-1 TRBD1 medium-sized TGCGCCAGCAGCCCAACCTCCGGGACAGGGGGCAATGAGCAGTTCTTC CASSPTSGTGGNEQFF
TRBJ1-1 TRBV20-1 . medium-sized TGCAGTGCTAGAAGAGGCGGTGAGAACACTGAAGCTTTCTTT CSARRGGENTEAFF